A selection of T cell receptor beta chains follows, all from one sample in a study of T cell responses to AZD1222 COVID-19 vaccine. Clones were sequenced by immunoSEQ multiplex PCR, and TCRdb holds only the in-frame ones, with some missing. The table has approximately 24,000 clones, about nine tenths seen once. The sample consisted of peripheral blood, taken 28 days after the second AZD1222 dose. All receptors come from an adult who received the AZD1222 COVID-19 vaccine. CDR3s include the opening cysteine and the closing phenylalanine or tryptophan. The D gene is left open where the match is weak. Expanded clones are given a class, and other clones once, few, many or no size at all.

TRBJ1-2 | - | TRBV13 | - | CASSLLGDYGYTF | TGTGCCAGCAGCTTATTGGGGGACTATGGCTACACCTTC
TRBJ2-3 | - | TRBV4-2 | - | CASSPTSGVADTQYF | TGTGCCAGCAGCCCCACTTCGGGGGTGGCAGATACGCAGTATTTT
TRBJ2-3 | - | TRBV7-2 | - | CASSWDGYRQYF | TGTGCCAGCAGCTGGGACGGTTATAGGCAGTATTTT
TRBJ2-1 | TRBD2 | TRBV6-2/TRBV6-3 | - | CASSYGGVSYNEQFF | TGTGCCAGCAGTTACGGGGGGGTGTCCTACAATGAGCAGTTCTTC
TRBJ2-7 | TRBD2 | TRBV5-5 | few | CASSSKGLAAGEQYF | TGTGCCAGCAGCTCCAAGGGACTAGCGGCGGGCGAGCAGTACTTC
TRBJ2-5 | TRBD2 | TRBV6-2/TRBV6-3 | - | CASSDPRGSGVQETQYF | TGTGCCAGCAGTGATCCGAGGGGTAGCGGGGTCCAAGAGACCCAGTACTTC
TRBJ1-1 | - | TRBV6-5 | - | CASRGVGTEAFF | TGTGCCAGCAGAGGGGTTGGCACTGAAGCTTTCTTT
TRBJ2-7 | TRBD1 | TRBV18 | - | CASSPPGQSYEQYF | TGTGCCAGCTCACCCCCGGGACAGTCCTACGAGCAGTACTTC
TRBJ1-2 | - | TRBV6-2/TRBV6-3 | - | CASSNPGGGGYTF | TGTGCCAGCAGCAACCCTGGAGGAGGCGGCTACACCTTC
TRBJ1-1 | - | TRBV5-1 | - | CASSLGELRGTEAFF | TGCGCCAGCAGCTTGGGTGAGCTTCGGGGCACTGAAGCTTTCTTT
TRBJ1-3 | - | TRBV28 | once | CASSSQFSGNTIYF | TGTGCCAGCAGTTCGCAGTTCTCTGGAAACACCATATATTTT
TRBJ1-2 | TRBD1 | TRBV5-5 | - | CASSLSLGQDYGYTF | TGTGCCAGCAGCTTATCTCTGGGACAGGACTATGGCTACACCTTC
TRBJ1-6 | - | TRBV5-6 | few | CASSLGTENSPLHF | TGTGCCAGCAGCTTGGGGACAGAAAATTCACCCCTCCACTTT
TRBJ2-2 | - | TRBV27 | - | CASSLSGIGELFF | TGTGCCAGCAGTTTATCGGGGATCGGGGAGCTGTTTTTT
TRBJ2-1 | TRBD2 | TRBV4-3 | - | CASSKTTSGGANEQFF | TGCGCCAGCAGCAAAACGACTAGCGGGGGGGCCAATGAGCAGTTCTTC
TRBJ1-1 | - | TRBV2 | few | CASTQGEGTEAFF | TGTGCCAGCACCCAGGGAGAGGGGACTGAAGCTTTCTTT
TRBJ2-1 | TRBD1 | TRBV15 | - | CATNPTGAYNEQFF | TGTGCCACCAACCCGACAGGGGCCTACAATGAGCAGTTCTTC
TRBJ1-2 | - | TRBV3-1/TRBV3-2 | once | CASSLSNYGYTF | TGTGCCAGCAGCCTATCTAACTATGGCTACACCTTC
TRBJ2-7 | TRBD1 | TRBV2 | - | CASSAGQGLGRYEQYF | TGTGCCAGCAGCGCGGGACAGGGACTTGGTCGGTACGAGCAGTACTTC
TRBJ1-1 | TRBD1 | TRBV28 | - | CASSLGTGSTEAFF | TGTGCCAGCAGTTTGGGGACAGGGAGCACTGAAGCTTTCTTT
TRBJ2-1 | - | TRBV19 | - | CASTLGNEQFF | TGTGCCAGTACCTTGGGCAATGAGCAGTTCTTC
TRBJ1-6 | - | TRBV7-6 | - | CASSPTPGTAGSSPLHF | TGTGCCAGCAGCCCAACCCCCGGGACGGCTGGGAGCTCACCCCTCCACTTT
TRBJ1-3 | - | TRBV4-3 | once | CASSRTSGSGNTIYF | TGCGCCAGCAGCCGAACCTCAGGATCTGGAAACACCATATATTTT
TRBJ2-3 | - | TRBV5-1 | - | CASSLDVSSTDTQYF | TGCGCCAGCAGCTTAGACGTATCTAGCACAGATACGCAGTATTTT
TRBJ2-1 | TRBD2 | TRBV5-4 | - | CASSSGGPGNEQFF | TGTGCCAGCAGCTCGGGGGGGCCTGGTAATGAGCAGTTCTTC
TRBJ2-1 | TRBD1 | TRBV7-9 | - | CATRGTGGNNEQFF | TGTGCCACCCGAGGGACAGGGGGAAACAATGAGCAGTTCTTC
TRBJ2-3 | - | TRBV7-8 | once | CASRPWDQPTDTQYF | TGTGCCAGCAGGCCCTGGGACCAACCCACAGATACGCAGTATTTT
TRBJ1-5 | - | TRBV7-8 | - | CASSLRMGDQPQHF | TGTGCCAGCAGCTTAAGGATGGGGGATCAGCCCCAGCATTTT
TRBJ1-4 | - | TRBV6-5 | - | CASSLWGGTNEKLFF | TGTGCCAGCAGCCTCTGGGGCGGAACTAATGAAAAACTGTTTTTT
TRBJ1-3 | - | TRBV7-2 | few | CASSLSMVSGHHGHF | TGTGCCAGCAGCTTAAGTATGGTGTCAGGCCATCACGGACATTTT
TRBJ1-6 | - | TRBV3-1/TRBV3-2 | - | CASRPRGVSYNSPLHF | TGTGCCAGCAGACCTAGGGGCGTCTCCTATAATTCACCCCTCCACTTT
TRBJ2-1 | - | TRBV6-2/TRBV6-3 | - | CASSLGEYEQFF | TGTGCCAGCAGTTTGGGGGAGTATGAGCAGTTCTTC
TRBJ1-2 | - | TRBV28 | few | CATCGAGDYGYTF | TGTGCCACCTGTGGGGCGGGGGACTATGGCTACACCTTC
TRBJ2-1 | TRBD2 | TRBV12-3/TRBV12-4 | - | CASSGLAGGPEFF | TGTGCCAGCAGCGGACTAGCGGGGGGGCCTGAGTTCTTC
TRBJ1-5 | - | TRBV2 | - | CASSETYSNQPQHF | TGTGCCAGCAGTGAAACATATAGCAATCAGCCCCAGCATTTT
TRBJ2-7 | - | TRBV5-1 | - | CASSLAGTIGAGNEQYF | TGCGCCAGCAGCTTGGCGGGTACAATAGGGGCTGGGAACGAGCAGTACTTC
TRBJ2-1 | - | TRBV29-1 | - | CSVGDRGWAYNEQFF | TGCAGCGTTGGGGATCGGGGTTGGGCCTACAATGAGCAGTTCTTC
TRBJ1-4 | TRBD1 | TRBV2 | few | CASSNRQGDEKLFF | TGTGCCAGCAGTAATAGACAGGGCGATGAAAAACTGTTTTTT
TRBJ2-1 | TRBD1 | TRBV6-2/TRBV6-3 | - | CASSLGQGSYNEQFF | TGTGCCAGCAGTTTAGGACAGGGCTCCTACAATGAGCAGTTCTTC
TRBJ1-1 | - | TRBV5-1 | - | CASQGQMNTEAFF | TGCGCCAGCCAAGGACAGATGAACACTGAAGCTTTCTTT
TRBJ2-7 | - | TRBV5-1 | - | CASSQERTETEQYF | TGCGCCAGCAGCCAGGAGAGGACGGAGACAGAGCAGTACTTC
TRBJ1-5 | - | TRBV18 | - | CASSRTGNQPQHF | TGTGCCAGCTCACGGACAGGCAATCAGCCCCAGCATTTT
TRBJ1-2 | TRBD1 | TRBV4-2 | - | CASSRQGATGFNDGYTF | TGTGCCAGCAGCCGACAGGGGGCTACCGGTTTTAATGATGGCTACACCTTC
TRBJ2-1 | TRBD1 | TRBV12-3/TRBV12-4 | few | CASSPGGLRKIF | TGTGCCAGCAGTCCAGGGGGCCTTCGGAAGATCTTC
TRBJ2-5 | - | TRBV2 | - | CASSERETQYF | TGTGCCAGCAGTGAGCGGGAGACCCAGTACTTC
TRBJ1-1 | - | TRBV5-1 | - | CASSHQPLNTEAFF | TGCGCCAGCAGCCACCAACCTCTGAACACTGAAGCTTTCTTT
TRBJ1-2 | - | TRBV18 | few | CASSPSPGDYGYTF | TGTGCCAGCTCACCCTCCCCAGGGGACTATGGCTACACCTTC
TRBJ2-7 | - | TRBV6-6 | - | CASSQRNEQYF | TGTGCCAGCAGTCAGCGAAACGAGCAGTACTTC
TRBJ1-2 | - | TRBV5-6 | - | CASSGFDSRSGYTF | TGTGCCAGCAGCGGATTCGACAGCCGATCCGGCTACACCTTC
TRBJ1-4 | TRBD1 | TRBV27 | - | CASSSSGGANEKLFF | TGTGCCAGCAGTTCCTCAGGGGGAGCTAATGAAAAACTGTTTTTT
TRBJ2-2 | TRBD1 | TRBV4-3 | - | CASSPTTGADGGELFF | TGCGCCAGCAGCCCCACGACAGGGGCCGATGGCGGGGAGCTGTTTTTT